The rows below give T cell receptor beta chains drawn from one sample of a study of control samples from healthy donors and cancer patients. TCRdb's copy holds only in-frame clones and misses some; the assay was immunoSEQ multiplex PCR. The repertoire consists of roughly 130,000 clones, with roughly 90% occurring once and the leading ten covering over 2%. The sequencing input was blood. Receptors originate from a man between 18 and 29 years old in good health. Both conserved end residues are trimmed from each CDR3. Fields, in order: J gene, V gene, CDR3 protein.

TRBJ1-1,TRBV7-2,ASSFSTGLNTEAF
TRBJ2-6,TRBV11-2,ASSFRDRGKLAGGLANVLT
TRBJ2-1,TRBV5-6,ASSLVRAGVTYNEQF
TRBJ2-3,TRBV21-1,ASSNCAYPRGNRTDTQY
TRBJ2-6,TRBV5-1,ASSYQFSGANVLT
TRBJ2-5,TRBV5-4,ASSLDSGAAVETQY
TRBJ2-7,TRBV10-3,AITVGGGAVEQY
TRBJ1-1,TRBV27,ASSLSDGRMNTEAF
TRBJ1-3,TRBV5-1,ASSLDGAAGNTIY
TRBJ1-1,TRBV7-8,ASSSNRPGLNTEAF
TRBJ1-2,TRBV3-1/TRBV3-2,ASSQESGTAGYGYT
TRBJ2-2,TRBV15,ATSRGVGLAGMGVGELF
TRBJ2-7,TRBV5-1,ASSLGLQGSGYEQY
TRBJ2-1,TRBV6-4,ASSEGQPPLLYNEQF
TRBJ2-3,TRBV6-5,ASGGDTDTQY
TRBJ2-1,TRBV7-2,ASSSGLASYNEQF
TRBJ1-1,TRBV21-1,ASSKWPLMNTEAF
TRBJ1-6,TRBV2,ASRGQVSSPLH
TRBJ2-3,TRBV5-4,ASSELAGGRTDTQY
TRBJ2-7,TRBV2,ASSRQSYEQY
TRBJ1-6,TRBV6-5,ASSYLAGQGDSPLH
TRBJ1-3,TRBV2,ASSVQPSGNTIY
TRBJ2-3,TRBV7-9,ASSFGSTDTQY
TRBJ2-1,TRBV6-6,ASSPPGRAGEQF
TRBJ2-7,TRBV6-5,ASSYSQESQEQY
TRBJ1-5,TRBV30,AWSPGTDSNQPQH
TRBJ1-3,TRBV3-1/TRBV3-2,ASSGEGNTIY
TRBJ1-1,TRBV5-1,ASSLDIPRPTEAF
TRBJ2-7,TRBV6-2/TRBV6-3,ASSYSRGTNEQY
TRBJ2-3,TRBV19,ASRGDSLDTQY
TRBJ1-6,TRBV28,ASRQNSPLH
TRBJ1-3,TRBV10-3,AITLDDSSGNTIY
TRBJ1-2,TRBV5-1,ASSLGGTGSPSYGYT
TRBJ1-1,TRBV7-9,ASSPRRDLEAF
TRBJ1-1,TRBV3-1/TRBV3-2,ASSQEGGTEAF
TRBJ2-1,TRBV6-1,ASSEVRGRGMDEQF
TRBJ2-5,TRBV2,ASSEEAFGETQY
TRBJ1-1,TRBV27,ASSPQGTEAF
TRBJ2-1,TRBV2,ASSRDPPGLASGNEQF
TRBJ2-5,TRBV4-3,ASSQERARLETQY
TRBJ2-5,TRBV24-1,ATSGPGRLSGAQY
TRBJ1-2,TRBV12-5,ASGQGNYGYT
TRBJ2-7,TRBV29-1,SVERGQNSYEQY
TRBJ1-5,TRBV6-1,ASSEALVGWGNQPQH
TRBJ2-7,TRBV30,AWSVNSANEQY
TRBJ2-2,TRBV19,ASSINLPPGELF
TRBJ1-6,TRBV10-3,AISGAGFVSLH
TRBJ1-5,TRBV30,AWSSDLNQPQH
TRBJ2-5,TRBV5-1,ASSIEHRAQETQY
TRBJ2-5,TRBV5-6,ASSFSGSGETQY
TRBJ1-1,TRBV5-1,ASSLEGGTEAF
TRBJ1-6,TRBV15,ATSRESSLGSPLH
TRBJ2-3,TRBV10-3,AISSGLAGSADTQY
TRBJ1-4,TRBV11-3,ASSPPPGQTTTNEKLF
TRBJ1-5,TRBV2,ASRAGTGNSNQPQH